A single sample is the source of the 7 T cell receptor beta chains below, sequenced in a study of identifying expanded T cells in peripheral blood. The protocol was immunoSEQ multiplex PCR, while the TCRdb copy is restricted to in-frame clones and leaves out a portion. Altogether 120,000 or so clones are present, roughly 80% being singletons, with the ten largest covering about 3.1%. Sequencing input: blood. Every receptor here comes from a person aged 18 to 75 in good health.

The CDR3 DNA reads as TGTGCCACCGGGAGGGCCGGGGAGCTGTTTTTT. This codes for CATGRAGELFF. V gene TRBV19 combines with J gene TRBJ2-2; the match to TRBD2 covers 8 bases. V gave up 10 bases and J gave up 6 bases; unmatched junction bases: 1. CDR3 size: 11 residues. The V gene's germline CDR1 is LNHDA and CDR2 SQIVND (reference sequence).

The chain's CDR3 is CAWSQTTGGGYTF. The CDR3, as DNA: TGTGCCTGGAGTCAAACGACAGGAGGTGGCTACACCTTC. The chain has TRBV30 and TRBJ1-2, with D maybe TRBD1 (6 bases). Looked up from germline, CDR1 is GTSNPN and CDR2 is SVGIG (reference sequence). V lost 2 bases and J lost 7, with 14 bases in between. This CDR3 is built from 13 residues.

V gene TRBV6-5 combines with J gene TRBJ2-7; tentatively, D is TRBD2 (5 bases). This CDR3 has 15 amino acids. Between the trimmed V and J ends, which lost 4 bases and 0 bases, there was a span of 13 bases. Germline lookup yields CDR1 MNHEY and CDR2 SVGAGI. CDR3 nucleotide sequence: TGTGCCAGCAGTTCCGGGGTACCTTCCTCCTACGAGCAGTACTTC. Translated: CASSSGVPSSYEQYF.

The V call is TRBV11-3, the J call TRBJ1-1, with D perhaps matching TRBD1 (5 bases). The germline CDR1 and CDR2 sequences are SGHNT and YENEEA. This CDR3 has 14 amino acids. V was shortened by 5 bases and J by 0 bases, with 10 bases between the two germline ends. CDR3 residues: CASSQTGMNTEAFF. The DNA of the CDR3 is TGTGCCAGCAGCCAAACAGGTATGAACACTGAAGCTTTCTTT.

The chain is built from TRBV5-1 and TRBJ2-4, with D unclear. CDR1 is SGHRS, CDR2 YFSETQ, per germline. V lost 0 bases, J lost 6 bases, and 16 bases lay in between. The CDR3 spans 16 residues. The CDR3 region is CASSLGVMGKGNIQYF. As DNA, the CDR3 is TGCGCCAGCAGCTTGGGGGTAATGGGGAAGGGAAACATTCAGTACTTC. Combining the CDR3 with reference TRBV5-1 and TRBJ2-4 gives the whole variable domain KAGVTQTPRYLIKTRGQQVTLSCSPISGHRSVSWYQQTPGQGLQFLFEYFSETQRNKGNFPGRFSGRQFSNSRSEMNVSTLELGDSALYLCASSLGVMGKGNIQYFGAGTRLSVL.

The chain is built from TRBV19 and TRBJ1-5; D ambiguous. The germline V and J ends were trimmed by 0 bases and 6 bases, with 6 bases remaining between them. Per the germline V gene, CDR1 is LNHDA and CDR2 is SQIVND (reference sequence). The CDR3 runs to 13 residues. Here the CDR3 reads CASSIDGIQPQHF. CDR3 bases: TGTGCCAGTAGTATAGACGGGATTCAGCCCCAGCATTTT.

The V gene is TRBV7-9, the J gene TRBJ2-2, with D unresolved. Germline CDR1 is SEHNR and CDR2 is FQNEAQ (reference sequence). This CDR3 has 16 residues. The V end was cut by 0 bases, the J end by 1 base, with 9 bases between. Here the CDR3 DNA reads TGTGCCAGCAGCTTAGCTACGGGCCTGAACACCGGGGAGCTGTTTTTT. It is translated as CASSLATGLNTGELFF.